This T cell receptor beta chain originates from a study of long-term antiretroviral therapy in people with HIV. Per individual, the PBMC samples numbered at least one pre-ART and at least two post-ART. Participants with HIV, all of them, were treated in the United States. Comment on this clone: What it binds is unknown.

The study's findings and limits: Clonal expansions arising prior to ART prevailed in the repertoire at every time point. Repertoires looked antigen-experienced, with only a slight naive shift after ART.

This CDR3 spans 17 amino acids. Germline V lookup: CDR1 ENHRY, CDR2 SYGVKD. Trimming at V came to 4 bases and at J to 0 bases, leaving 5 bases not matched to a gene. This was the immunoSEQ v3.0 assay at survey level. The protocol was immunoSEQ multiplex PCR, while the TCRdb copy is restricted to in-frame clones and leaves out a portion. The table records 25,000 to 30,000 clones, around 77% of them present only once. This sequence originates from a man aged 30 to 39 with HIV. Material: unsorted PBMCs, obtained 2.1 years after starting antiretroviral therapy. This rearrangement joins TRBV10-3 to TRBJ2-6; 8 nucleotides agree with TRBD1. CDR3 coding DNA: TGTGCCATCAGTGGGGACAGGACGGCCTCTGGGGCCAACGTCCTGACTTTC. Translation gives CAISGDRTASGANVLTF.